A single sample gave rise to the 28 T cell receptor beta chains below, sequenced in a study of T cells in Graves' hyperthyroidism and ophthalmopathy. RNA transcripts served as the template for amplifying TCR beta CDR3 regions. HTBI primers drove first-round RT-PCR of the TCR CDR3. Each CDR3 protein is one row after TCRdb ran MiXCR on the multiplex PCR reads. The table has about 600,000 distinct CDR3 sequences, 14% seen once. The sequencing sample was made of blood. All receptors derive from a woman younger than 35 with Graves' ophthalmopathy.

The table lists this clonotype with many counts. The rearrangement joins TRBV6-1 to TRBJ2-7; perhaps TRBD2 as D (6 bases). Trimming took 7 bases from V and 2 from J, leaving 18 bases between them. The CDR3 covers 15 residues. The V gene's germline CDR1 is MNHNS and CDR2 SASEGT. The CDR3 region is CASKSGASETYEQYF. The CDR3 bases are TGTGCCAGCAAAAGTGGGGCTAGCGAGACCTACGAGCAGTACTTC.

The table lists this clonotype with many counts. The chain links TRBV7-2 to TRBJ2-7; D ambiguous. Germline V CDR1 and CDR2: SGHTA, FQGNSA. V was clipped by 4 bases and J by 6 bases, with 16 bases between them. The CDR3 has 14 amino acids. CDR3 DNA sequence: TGTGCCAGCAGCTCGCCGGGCCTTTCTTCCGAGCAGTACTTC. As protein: CASSSPGLSSEQYF.

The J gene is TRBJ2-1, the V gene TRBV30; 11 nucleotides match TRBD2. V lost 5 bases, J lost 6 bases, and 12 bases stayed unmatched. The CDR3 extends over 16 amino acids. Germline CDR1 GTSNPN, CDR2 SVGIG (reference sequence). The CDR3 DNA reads TGTGCCTGGTCTATACATTCTAGCGGGAGGTTCAATGAGCAGTTCTTC. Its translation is CAWSIHSSGRFNEQFF. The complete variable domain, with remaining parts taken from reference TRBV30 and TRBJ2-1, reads SQTIHQWPATLVQPVGSPLSLECTVEGTSNPNLYWYRQAAGRGLQLLFYSVGIGQISSEVPQNLSASRPQDRQFILSSKKLLLSDSGFYLCAWSIHSSGRFNEQFFGPGTRLTVL.

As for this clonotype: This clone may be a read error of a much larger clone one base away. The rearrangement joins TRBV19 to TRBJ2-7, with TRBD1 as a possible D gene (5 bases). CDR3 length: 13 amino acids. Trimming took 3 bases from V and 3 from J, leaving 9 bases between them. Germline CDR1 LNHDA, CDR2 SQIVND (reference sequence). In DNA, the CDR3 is TGTGCCAGTAGTATCGCCCAGGGCTACGAGCAGTACTTC. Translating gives CASSIAQGYEQYF. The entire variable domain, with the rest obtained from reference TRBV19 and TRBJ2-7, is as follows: DGGITQSPKYLFRKEGQNVTLSCEQNLNHDAMYWYRQDPGQGLRLIYYSQIVNDFQKGDIAEGYSVSREKKESFPLTVTSAQKNPTAFYLCASSIAQGYEQYFGPGTRLTVT.

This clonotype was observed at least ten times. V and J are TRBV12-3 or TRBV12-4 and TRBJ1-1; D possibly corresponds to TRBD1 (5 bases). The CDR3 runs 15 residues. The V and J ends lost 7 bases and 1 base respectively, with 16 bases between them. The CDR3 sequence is CASTLTRGSNTEAFF. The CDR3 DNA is TGTGCCAGCACCCTCACACGGGGGTCGAACACTGAAGCTTTCTTT.

The CDR3: CASSQALVYREAGLYEQYF. Written as DNA, the CDR3 is TGCGCCAGCAGCCAAGCGTTAGTGTATCGGGAGGCCGGGCTCTACGAGCAGTACTTC. This sequence joins TRBV4-3 and TRBJ2-7; TRBD2 matches 7 bases. The junction had 18 bases not matched to a gene; V was cut back by 1 base and J by 3 bases. This CDR3 comprises 19 residues. Germline V gene data show CDR1 as LGHNA and CDR2 as YSLEER.

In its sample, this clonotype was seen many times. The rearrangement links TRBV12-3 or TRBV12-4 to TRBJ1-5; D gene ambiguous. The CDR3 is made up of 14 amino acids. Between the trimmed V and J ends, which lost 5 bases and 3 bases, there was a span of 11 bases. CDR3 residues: CASSTTEANQPQHF. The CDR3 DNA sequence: TGTGCCAGCAGTACCACAGAAGCCAATCAGCCCCAGCATTTT.

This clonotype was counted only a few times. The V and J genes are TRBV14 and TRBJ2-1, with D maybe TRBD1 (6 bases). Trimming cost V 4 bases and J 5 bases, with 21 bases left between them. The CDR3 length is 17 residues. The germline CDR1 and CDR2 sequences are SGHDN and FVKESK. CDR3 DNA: TGTGCCAGCAGCCCTCGAAGGGTGGGACACGGGGACAATGAGCAGTTCTTC. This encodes CASSPRRVGHGDNEQFF.

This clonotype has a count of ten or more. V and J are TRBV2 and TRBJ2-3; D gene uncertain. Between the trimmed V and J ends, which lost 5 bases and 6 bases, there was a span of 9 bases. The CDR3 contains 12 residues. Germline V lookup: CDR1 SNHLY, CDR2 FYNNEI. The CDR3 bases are TGTGCCAGCAGTTACACGGCGGATACGCAGTATTTT. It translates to CASSYTADTQYF.

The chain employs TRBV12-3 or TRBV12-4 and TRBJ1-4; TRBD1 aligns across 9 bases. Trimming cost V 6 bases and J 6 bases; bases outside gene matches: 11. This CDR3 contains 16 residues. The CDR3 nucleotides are TGTGCCAGCAGCCCGGGACAGGGATCCGAACATGAAAAACTGTTTTTT. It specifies CASSPGQGSEHEKLFF.

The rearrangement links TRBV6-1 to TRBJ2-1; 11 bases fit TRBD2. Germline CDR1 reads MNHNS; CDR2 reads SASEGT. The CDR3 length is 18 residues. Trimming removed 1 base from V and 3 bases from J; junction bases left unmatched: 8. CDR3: CASSEVLTSGTLYNEQFF. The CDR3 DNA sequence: TGTGCCAGCAGTGAAGTTTTGACTAGCGGGACGCTCTACAATGAGCAGTTCTTC.

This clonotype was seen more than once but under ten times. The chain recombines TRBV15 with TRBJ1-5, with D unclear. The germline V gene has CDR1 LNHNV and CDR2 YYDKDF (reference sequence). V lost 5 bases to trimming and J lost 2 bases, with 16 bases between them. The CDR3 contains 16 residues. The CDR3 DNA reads TGTGCCACCAGCCGAAGACTTGGACCGGGCAATCAGCCCCAGCATTTT. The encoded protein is CATSRRLGPGNQPQHF.

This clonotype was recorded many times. CDR3 in amino acids: CASSLRFEQYF. In nucleotides, the CDR3 is TGTGCCAGCAGTCTACGGTTCGAGCAGTACTTC. The chain uses TRBV28 and TRBJ2-7; no definite D call. V was cut by 5 bases and J by 6 bases, with 8 bases left in between. CDR1 MDHEN and CDR2 SYDVKM come from the germline V gene. The CDR3 is made up of 11 amino acids.

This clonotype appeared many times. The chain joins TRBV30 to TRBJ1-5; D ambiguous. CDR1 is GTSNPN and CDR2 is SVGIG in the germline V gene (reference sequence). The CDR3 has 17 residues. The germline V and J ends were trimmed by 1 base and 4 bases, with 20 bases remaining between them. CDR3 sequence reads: CAWSGLQWTGENQPQHF. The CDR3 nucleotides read TGTGCCTGGAGTGGGCTACAGTGGACCGGGGAAAATCAGCCCCAGCATTTT.

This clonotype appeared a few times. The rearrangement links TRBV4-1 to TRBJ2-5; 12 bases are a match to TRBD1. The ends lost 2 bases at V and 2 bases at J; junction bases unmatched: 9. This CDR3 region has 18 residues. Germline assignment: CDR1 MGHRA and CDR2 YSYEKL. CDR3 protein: CASSQYYLGQGAQETQYF. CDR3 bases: TGCGCCAGCAGCCAATATTACTTGGGACAGGGGGCACAAGAGACCCAGTACTTC.

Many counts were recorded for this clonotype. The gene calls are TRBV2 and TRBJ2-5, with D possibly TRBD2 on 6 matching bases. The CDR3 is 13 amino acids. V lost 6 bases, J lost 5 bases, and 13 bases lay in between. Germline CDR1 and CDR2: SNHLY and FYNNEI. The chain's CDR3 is CASRVLGGETQYF. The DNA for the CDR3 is TGTGCCAGCAGAGTACTGGGAGGCGAGACCCAGTACTTC.

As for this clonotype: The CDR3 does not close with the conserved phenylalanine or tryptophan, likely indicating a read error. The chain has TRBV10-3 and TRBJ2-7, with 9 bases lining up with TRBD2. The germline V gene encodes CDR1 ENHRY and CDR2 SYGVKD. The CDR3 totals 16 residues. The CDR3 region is CAIGESVTSGYYEQYI. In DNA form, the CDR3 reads TGTGCCATCGGTGAGTCAGTGACTAGCGGATACTACGAGCAGTACATC.

DNA of the CDR3: TGCAGTGCTGAGGGATCCCCCTACGAGCAGTACTTC. Translated, it gives CSAEGSPYEQYF. This chain connects TRBV20-1 to TRBJ2-7; the D gene is possibly TRBD2 (5 bases). The CDR3 is made up of 12 amino acids. Trimming took off 5 bases at V and 2 bases at J, with 10 bases between the two ends. Germline V gives CDR1 DFQATT, CDR2 SNEGSKA (reference sequence).

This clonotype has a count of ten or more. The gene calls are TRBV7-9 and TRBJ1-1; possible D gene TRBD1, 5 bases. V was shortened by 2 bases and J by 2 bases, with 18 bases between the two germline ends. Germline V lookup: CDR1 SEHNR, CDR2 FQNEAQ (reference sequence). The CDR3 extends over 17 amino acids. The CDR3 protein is CASSLKRGTSFNTEAFF. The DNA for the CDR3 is TGTGCCAGCAGCTTAAAACGGGGCACCTCCTTTAACACTGAAGCTTTCTTT.

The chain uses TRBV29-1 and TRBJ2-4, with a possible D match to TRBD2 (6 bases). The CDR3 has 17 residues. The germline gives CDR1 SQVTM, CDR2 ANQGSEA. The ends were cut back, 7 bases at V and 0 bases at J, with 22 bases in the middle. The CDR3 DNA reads TGCAGCGCCTCCCCCTTGGGTCGGGAGCTAGCCAAAAACATTCAGTACTTC. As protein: CSASPLGRELAKNIQYF.

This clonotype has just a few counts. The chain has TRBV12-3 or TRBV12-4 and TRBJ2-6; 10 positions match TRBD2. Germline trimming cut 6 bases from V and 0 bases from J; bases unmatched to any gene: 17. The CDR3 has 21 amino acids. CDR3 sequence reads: CASSISGRSLYFYSGANVLTF. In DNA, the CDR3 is TGTGCCAGCAGCATTAGCGGGAGGAGCCTATACTTTTACTCTGGGGCCAACGTCCTGACTTTC.

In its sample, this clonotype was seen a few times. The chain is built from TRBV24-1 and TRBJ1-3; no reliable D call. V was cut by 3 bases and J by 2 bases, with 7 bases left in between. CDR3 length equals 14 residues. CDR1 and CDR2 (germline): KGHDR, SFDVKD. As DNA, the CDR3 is TGTGCCACCAGTGATGCCCGCGCTGGAAACACCATATATTTT. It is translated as CATSDARAGNTIYF.

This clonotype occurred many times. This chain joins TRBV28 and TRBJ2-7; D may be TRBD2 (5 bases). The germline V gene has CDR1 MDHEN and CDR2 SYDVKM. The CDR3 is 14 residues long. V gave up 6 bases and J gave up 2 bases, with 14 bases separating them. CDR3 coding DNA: TGTGCCAGCAGGGTGGGGAGTCCCCCCTACGAGCAGTACTTC. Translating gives CASRVGSPPYEQYF.

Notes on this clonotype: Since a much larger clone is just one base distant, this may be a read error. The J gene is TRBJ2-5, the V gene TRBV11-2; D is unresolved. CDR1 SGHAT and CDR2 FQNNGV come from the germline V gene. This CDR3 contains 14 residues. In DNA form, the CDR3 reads TGTGCCAGCAGGTTAGGGTCGTACCAAGAGACCCAGTACTTC. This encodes CASRLGSYQETQYF.

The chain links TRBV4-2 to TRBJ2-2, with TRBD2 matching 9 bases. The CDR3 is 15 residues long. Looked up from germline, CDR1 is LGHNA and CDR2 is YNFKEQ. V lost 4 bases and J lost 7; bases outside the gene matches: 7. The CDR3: CASSLGAGGLGELFF. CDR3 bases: TGTGCCAGCAGCCTCGGGGCGGGAGGGCTCGGGGAGCTGTTTTTT.

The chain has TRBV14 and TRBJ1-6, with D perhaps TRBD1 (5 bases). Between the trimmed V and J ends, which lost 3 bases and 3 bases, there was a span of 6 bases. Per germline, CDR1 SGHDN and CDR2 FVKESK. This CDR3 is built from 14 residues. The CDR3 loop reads CASSQGVYNSPLHF. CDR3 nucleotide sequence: TGTGCCAGCAGCCAGGGGGTCTATAATTCACCCCTCCACTTT.

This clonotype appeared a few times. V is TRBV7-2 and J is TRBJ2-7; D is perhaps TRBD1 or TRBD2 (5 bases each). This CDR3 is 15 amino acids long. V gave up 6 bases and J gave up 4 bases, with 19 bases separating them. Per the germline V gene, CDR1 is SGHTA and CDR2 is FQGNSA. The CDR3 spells CASSFSPGPLYEQYF. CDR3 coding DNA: TGTGCCAGCAGTTTTTCCCCGGGACCCTTATACGAGCAGTACTTC.

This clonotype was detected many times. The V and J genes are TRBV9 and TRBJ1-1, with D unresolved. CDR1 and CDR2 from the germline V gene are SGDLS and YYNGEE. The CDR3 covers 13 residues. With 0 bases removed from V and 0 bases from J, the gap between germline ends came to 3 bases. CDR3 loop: CASSVDVNTEAFF. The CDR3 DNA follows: TGTGCCAGCAGCGTAGATGTGAACACTGAAGCTTTCTTT. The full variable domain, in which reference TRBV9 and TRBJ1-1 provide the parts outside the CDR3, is DSGVTQTPKHLITATGQRVTLRCSPRSGDLSVYWYQQSLDQGLQFLIQYYNGEERAKGNILERFSAQQFPDLHSELNLSSLELGDSALYFCASSVDVNTEAFFGQGTRLTVV.